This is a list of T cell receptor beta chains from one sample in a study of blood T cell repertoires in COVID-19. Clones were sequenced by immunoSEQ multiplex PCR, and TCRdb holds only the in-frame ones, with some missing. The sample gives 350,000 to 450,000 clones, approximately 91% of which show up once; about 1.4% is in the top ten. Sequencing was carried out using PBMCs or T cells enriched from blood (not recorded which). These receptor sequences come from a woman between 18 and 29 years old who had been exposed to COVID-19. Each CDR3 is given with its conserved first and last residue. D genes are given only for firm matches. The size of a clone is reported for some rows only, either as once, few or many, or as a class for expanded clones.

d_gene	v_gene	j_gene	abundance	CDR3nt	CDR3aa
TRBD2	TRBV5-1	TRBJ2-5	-	TGCGCCAGCAGCCGGGAGGGCCGGGAGACCCAGTACTTC	CASSREGRETQYF
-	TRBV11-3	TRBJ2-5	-	TGTGCCAGCAGCTTTGGGGCTGGGGAGACCCAGTACTTC	CASSFGAGETQYF
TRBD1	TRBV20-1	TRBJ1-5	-	TGCAGTGCTACTGAGTTTGGACAGGAGAATCAGCCCCAGCATTTT	CSATEFGQENQPQHF
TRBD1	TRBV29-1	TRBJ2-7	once	TGCAGCGCTGGGGACAGGGGGCGGACGAGCTCCTACGAGCAGTACTTC	CSAGDRGRTSSYEQYF
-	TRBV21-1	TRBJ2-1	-	TGTGCCAGCAGCAAATACGACAGGGGGCCTAGACTCTACAATGAGCAGTTCTTC	CASSKYDRGPRLYNEQFF
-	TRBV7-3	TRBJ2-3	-	TGTGCCAGCAGCTTGGGGGCCCCAGATACGCAGTATTTT	CASSLGAPDTQYF
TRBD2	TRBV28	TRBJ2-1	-	TGTGCCAGCAGTTCCCCCACTAGCGGGGAAACATCCTACAATGAGCAGTTCTTC	CASSSPTSGETSYNEQFF
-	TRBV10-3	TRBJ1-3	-	TGTGCCATCAGTGACTCCACAGGGTTCTCTGGAAACACCATATATTTT	CAISDSTGFSGNTIYF
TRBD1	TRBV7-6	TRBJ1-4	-	TGTGCCAGCAGCCCCGGACAGGGCGGTTCTGAAAAACTGTTTTTT	CASSPGQGGSEKLFF
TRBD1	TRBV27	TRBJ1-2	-	TGTGCCAGCAGTTTAAGGGGGACAGTACCCCCAAGACTCTACTTC	CASSLRGTVPPRLYF
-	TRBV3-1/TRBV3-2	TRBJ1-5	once	TGTGCCAGCAGCCATTCAGGGGCAGATCAGCCCCAGCATTTT	CASSHSGADQPQHF
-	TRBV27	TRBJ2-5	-	TGTGCCAGCAGTTCCCTTATGGGGGGAAAAGAGACCCAGTACTTC	CASSSLMGGKETQYF
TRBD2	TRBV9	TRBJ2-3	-	TGTGCCAGCAGCGTAGCGTACGGGGGGTTAAGCACAGATACGCAGTATTTT	CASSVAYGGLSTDTQYF
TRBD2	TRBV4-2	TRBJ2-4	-	TGTGCCAGCAGCCAAGATAAGGGACTAGCGGGAGCCAAAAACATTCAGTACTTC	CASSQDKGLAGAKNIQYF
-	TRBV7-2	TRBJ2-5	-	TGTGCCAGCAGCGCGGGACAGAAAGAGACCCAGTACTTC	CASSAGQKETQYF
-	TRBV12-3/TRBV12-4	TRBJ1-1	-	TGTGCCAGCAGTTCCTCGGGGAACACTGAAGCTTTCTTT	CASSSSGNTEAFF
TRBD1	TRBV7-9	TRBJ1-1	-	TGTGCCAGCAGCACTCGGAGAAAGACAGGGGGCAAGGTAGGGACGAACACTGAAGCTTTCTTT	CASSTRRKTGGKVGTNTEAFF
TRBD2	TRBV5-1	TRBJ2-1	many	TGCGCCAGCCGATCCTTCCGGGGGGGCCAGTCAAGTGAGCAGTTCTTC	CASRSFRGGQSSEQFF
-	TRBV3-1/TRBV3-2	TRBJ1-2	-	TGTGCCAGCAGCCAAGATACAGGAATCACCATGAGCACCTATGGCTACACCTTC	CASSQDTGITMSTYGYTF
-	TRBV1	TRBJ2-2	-	TGCACCAGCAGCCAACACTGGGGGGACGACACCGGGGAGCTGTTTTTT	CTSSQHWGDDTGELFF
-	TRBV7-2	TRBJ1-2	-	TGTGCCAGCAGCTTAGAGGGGGGGGCGGATGGCTACACCTTC	CASSLEGGADGYTF
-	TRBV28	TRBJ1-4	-	TGTGCCAGCAGTCGGGGGGGGAGGGATGAAAAACTGTTTTTT	CASSRGGRDEKLFF
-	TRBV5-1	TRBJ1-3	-	TGCGCCAGCAGTCCTGAGGCCCAGGTAGCGGGAAACACCATATATTTT	CASSPEAQVAGNTIYF
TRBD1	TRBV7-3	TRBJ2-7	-	TGTGCCAGCAGCCCAGGGACAGGGGGGTACGAGCAGTACTTC	CASSPGTGGYEQYF
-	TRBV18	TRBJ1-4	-	TGTGCCAGCTCAGGACAGTTTAATGAAAAACTGTTTTTT	CASSGQFNEKLFF
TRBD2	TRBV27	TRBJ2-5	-	TGTGCCAGCAGTCGTCTAGCGGGGGGACAAGAGACCCAGTACTTC	CASSRLAGGQETQYF
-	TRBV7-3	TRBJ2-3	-	TGTGCCAGCAGCTTATGGGCTGTCACAGATACGCAGTATTTT	CASSLWAVTDTQYF
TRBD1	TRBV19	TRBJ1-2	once	TGTGCCAGCGTCGGACAGGGGTCTGGCTACACCTTC	CASVGQGSGYTF
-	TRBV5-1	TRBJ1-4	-	TGCGCCAGCAGTTGGGACGGCGGGGAGGAAAAACTGTTTTTT	CASSWDGGEEKLFF
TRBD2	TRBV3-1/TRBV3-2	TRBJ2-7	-	TGTGCCAGCAGCCAAGGAGCCGGGACTAGCGGGACTAGGGTCTCCTACGAGCAGTACTTC	CASSQGAGTSGTRVSYEQYF
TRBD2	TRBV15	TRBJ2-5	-	TGTGCCACCAGCAGAGTAGGAGGAGCGGGGTATCAAGAGACCCAGTACTTC	CATSRVGGAGYQETQYF
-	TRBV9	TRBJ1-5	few	TGTGCCAGCAGCTACCGGGGAGACCTCAATCAGCCCCAGCATTTT	CASSYRGDLNQPQHF
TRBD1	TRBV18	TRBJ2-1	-	TGTGCCAGCTCAAGGACAGGGAGCTCCTACAATGAGCAGTTCTTC	CASSRTGSSYNEQFF
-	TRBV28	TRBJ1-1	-	TGTGCCAGCAGAGACAGAGGTGAGAACACTGAAGCTTTCTTT	CASRDRGENTEAFF
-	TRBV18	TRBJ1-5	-	TGTGCCAGCTCACAACAGTATAGCAATCAGCCCCAGCATTTT	CASSQQYSNQPQHF
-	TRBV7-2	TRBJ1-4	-	TGTGCCAGCAGCTTATGGGGGGGAGGGGCAACTAATGAAAAACTGTTTTTT	CASSLWGGGATNEKLFF
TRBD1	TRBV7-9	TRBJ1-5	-	TGTGCCAGCAGTACCGGGACAGCTAGCAATCAGCCCCAGCATTTT	CASSTGTASNQPQHF
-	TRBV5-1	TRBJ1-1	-	TGCGCCAGCAGCTTGGGGGTCGAGGTAGGTACTGAAGCTTTCTTT	CASSLGVEVGTEAFF
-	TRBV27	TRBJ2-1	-	TGTGCCAGCAGTTTAGGGACAACTCACAATGAGCAGTTCTTC	CASSLGTTHNEQFF
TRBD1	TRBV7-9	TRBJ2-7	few	TGTGCCAGCAGCCCCGAACAGGGGTACGAGCAGTACTTC	CASSPEQGYEQYF
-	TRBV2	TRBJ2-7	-	TGTGCCAGCACGGAGAGCAGATCATCCTACGAGCAGTACTTC	CASTESRSSYEQYF
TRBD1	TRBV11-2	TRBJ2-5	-	TGTGCCAGCAGCTTATATCAGGGGGACCAAGAGACCCAGTACTTC	CASSLYQGDQETQYF
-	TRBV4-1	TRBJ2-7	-	TGCGCCAGCAGCCAGATTGGGAGTACATACGAGCAGTACTTC	CASSQIGSTYEQYF
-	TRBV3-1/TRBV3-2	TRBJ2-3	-	TGTGCCAGCAGCCTCGACCTCCAGGTGAATACGCAGTATTTT	CASSLDLQVNTQYF
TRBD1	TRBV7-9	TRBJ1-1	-	TGTGCCAGCAGATCCGACAGGGGCTGGATTGAAGCTTTCTTT	CASRSDRGWIEAFF
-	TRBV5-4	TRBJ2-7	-	TGTGCCAGCAGCCCGGGCGGGGAGTTCTACGAGCAGTACTTC	CASSPGGEFYEQYF
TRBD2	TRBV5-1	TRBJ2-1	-	TGCGCCAGCAGCTTCCCGGGGGGGCGAAATGAGCAGTTCTTC	CASSFPGGRNEQFF
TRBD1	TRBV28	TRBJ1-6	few	TGTGCCAGCAGGCCGCCCTCCGGGACAGGGCATTCACCCCTCCACTTT	CASRPPSGTGHSPLHF
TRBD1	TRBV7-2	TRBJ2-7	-	TGTGCCAGCAGCTTCACCGGGACAGGGCGGCGCGAGCAGTACTTC	CASSFTGTGRREQYF
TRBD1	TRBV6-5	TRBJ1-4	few	TGTGCCAGCACCAACCGGGGACAGGGTAATGAAAAACTGTTTTTT	CASTNRGQGNEKLFF
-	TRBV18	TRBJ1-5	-	TGTGCCAGCTCACCACAAGAGGGAGTCAATCAGCCCCAGCATTTT	CASSPQEGVNQPQHF
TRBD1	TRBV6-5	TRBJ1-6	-	TGTGCCAGCACAGTGGGGGACAGGGATAATTCACCCCTCCACTTT	CASTVGDRDNSPLHF
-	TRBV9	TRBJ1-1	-	TGTGCCAGCAGCGTAGATGAGGGATCCATGAACACTGAAGCTTTCTTT	CASSVDEGSMNTEAFF
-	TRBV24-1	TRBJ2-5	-	TGTGCCACCAGTGGTGGGACTTTGCTAGAGACCCAGTACTTC	CATSGGTLLETQYF
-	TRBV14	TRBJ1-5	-	TGTGCCAGCAGCCAAGCCGGGGATCAGCCCCAGCATTTT	CASSQAGDQPQHF